This T cell receptor beta chain emerged from a study of beta chain features in type 1 diabetes. Study-wide context: What patients shared with healthy donors was a similar profile of age, gender and cell yields. Findings of the study overall: Across all four CD4+ subsets, people with type 1 diabetes showed modestly shorter TCRB CDR3s. Among patients, naive, central memory and Treg TCRB repertoires appeared more similar than among healthy donors. VDJ junctions sequenced from type 1 diabetes patients showed fewer insertions and more deletions.

This clone has more than one count but fewer than ten. Antigen specificity is unknown. The investigators reverse transcribed all of the isolated RNA, so they sequenced expressed TCRB transcripts. Clones were read by immunoSEQ multiplex PCR, and TCRdb kept only the in-frame ones, dropping some. The sample shows more than 250,000 clones, less than 30% of them seen only once. The CDR3 sequence is 15 residues long. V lost 4 bases to trimming and J lost 4 bases; unmatched junction nucleotides: 3. Germline CDR1 and CDR2: SGHTA and FQGNSA. Naive, central memory, regulatory and stem cell-like memory cells within the CD4+ compartment were sorted using CD45RO/CCR7/CD25/CD127/CD95/CD27.

Sequenced: naive CD4+ T cells from blood. The J gene is TRBJ2-3, the V gene TRBV7-2; 12 nucleotides align to TRBD2. The sequence was collected from a woman in her twenties or thirties with type 1 diabetes. The CDR3 DNA follows: TGTGCCAGCAGCTCTAGCGGGGGGGGTGCAGATACGCAGTATTTT. Its translation: CASSSSGGGADTQYF.